A single sample is the source of the 26 T cell receptor beta chains below, sequenced in a study of blood T cell repertoires in COVID-19. Using immunoSEQ multiplex PCR, the repertoire was profiled, and TCRdb retains in-frame clones only, with some absent. The table includes around 250,000 clones, roughly 86% detected once. Sequencing was performed on peripheral blood. The receptors stem from a middle-aged man with active or convalescent COVID-19.

The V and J genes are TRBV5-1 and TRBJ2-3; the match to TRBD2 covers 7 bases. Germline V CDR1 and CDR2: SGHRS, YFSETQ. V gave up 0 bases and J gave up 2 bases; unmatched junction bases: 9. The CDR3 is 17 amino acids. The CDR3 loop reads CASSLVRLAAHTDTQYF. CDR3 DNA sequence: TGCGCCAGCAGCTTGGTACGCCTAGCGGCCCACACAGATACGCAGTATTTT.

The V gene is TRBV24-1, the J gene TRBJ2-2, with 8 bases fitting TRBD2. The CDR3 has 13 amino acids. V gave up 10 bases and J gave up 6 bases; unmatched junction bases: 6. CDR1 is KGHDR and CDR2 is SFDVKD in the germline V gene. CDR3: CATGLAGAGELFF. As DNA, the CDR3 is TGTGCCACAGGCCTAGCGGGTGCCGGGGAGCTGTTTTTT.

CDR3 loop: CASSLAGSRGGTEAFF. The CDR3 DNA reads as TGTGCCAGCAGTCTTGCCGGGTCACGAGGGGGAACTGAAGCTTTCTTT. This chain links TRBV5-6 with TRBJ1-1, with TRBD1 as a possible D gene (6 bases). Per the germline V gene, CDR1 is SGHDT and CDR2 is YYEEEE. Trimming pared 5 bases from V and 5 bases from J, leaving 22 bases between. The length of the CDR3 is 16 residues.

The chain uses TRBV12-3 or TRBV12-4 and TRBJ2-7, with D perhaps matching TRBD2 (5 bases). The V and J ends lost 3 bases and 1 base respectively, with 7 bases between them. The CDR3 is 13 residues long. CDR3 amino acids: CASSFGESYEQYF. DNA of the CDR3: TGTGCCAGCAGTTTCGGGGAGTCCTACGAGCAGTACTTC.

The V gene is TRBV24-1, the J gene TRBJ2-2; tentatively, D is TRBD1 (5 bases). V was pared by 7 bases and J by 6 bases, with 8 bases between. The CDR3 contains 12 residues. From germline, CDR1 is KGHDR and CDR2 SFDVKD. CDR3 nucleotides: TGTGCCACCAGGGGGCCCCCCGGGGAGCTGTTTTTT. Translated: CATRGPPGELFF.

The V gene is TRBV12-3 or TRBV12-4, the J gene TRBJ1-1, with 8 bases fitting TRBD1. The CDR3 is made up of 13 amino acids. Losses at the gene ends were 8 bases for V and 4 bases for J; bases not matched to a gene: 6. CDR3 loop: CASDRGLGTEAFF. CDR3 coding DNA: TGTGCCAGCGACAGGGGCTTGGGCACTGAAGCTTTCTTT.

This chain links TRBV6-5 with TRBJ1-1; TRBD1 matches 9 bases. The V gene end was trimmed by 2 bases and the J gene end by 12 bases; junction bases not matched to a gene: 4. Per the germline V gene, CDR1 is MNHEY and CDR2 is SVGAGI. The CDR3 totals 12 residues. For the CDR3, the DNA is TGTGCCAGCAGTTACACAGGGGGCGCGACTTTCTTT. Its translation: CASSYTGGATFF.

This clone was detected only once. The chain joins TRBV2 to TRBJ2-7; D is possibly TRBD2 (5 bases). Trimming stripped 8 bases from V and 6 bases from J, with 23 bases between. This CDR3 spans 15 amino acids. Looked up from germline, CDR1 is SNHLY and CDR2 is FYNNEI. CDR3 sequence (DNA): TGTGCCAGCGGAGGCAGCATCAGTTATGAAGGCGAGCAGTACTTC. As protein: CASGGSISYEGEQYF.

This chain uses TRBV19 with TRBJ1-5, with a possible D match to TRBD1 (6 bases). V was clipped by 7 bases and J by 6 bases, with 19 bases between them. The germline gives CDR1 LNHDA, CDR2 SQIVND (reference sequence). The CDR3 is 15 amino acids. The CDR3 sequence is CASTPTGQAIQPQHF. In nucleotides, the CDR3 is TGTGCCAGTACCCCGACAGGTCAGGCCATTCAGCCCCAGCATTTT. Using reference TRBV19 and TRBJ1-5 for the parts outside the CDR3, the full variable domain is DGGITQSPKYLFRKEGQNVTLSCEQNLNHDAMYWYRQDPGQGLRLIYYSQIVNDFQKGDIAEGYSVSREKKESFPLTVTSAQKNPTAFYLCASTPTGQAIQPQHFGDGTRLSIL.

This clone was observed a single time. The V call is TRBV7-9, the J call TRBJ1-4, with D perhaps matching TRBD1 (6 bases). Germline values: CDR1 SEHNR, CDR2 FQNEAQ (reference sequence). CDR3 length: 17 amino acids. V shed 1 base and J shed 0 bases, with 12 bases lying between them. The CDR3 sequence: CASSLDPRTATNEKLFF. CDR3 DNA: TGTGCCAGCAGCTTAGACCCACGGACAGCAACTAATGAAAAACTGTTTTTT. The full variable domain, with the rest looked up from reference TRBV7-9 and TRBJ1-4, is DTGVSQNPRHKITKRGQNVTFRCDPISEHNRLYWYRQTLGQGPEFLTYFQNEAQLEKSRLLSDRFSAERPKGSFSTLEIQRTEQGDSAMYLCASSLDPRTATNEKLFFGSGTQLSVL.

J is TRBJ2-5 and V is TRBV7-9; 8 bases align to TRBD2. Germline V CDR1 and CDR2: SEHNR, FQNEAQ (reference sequence). V lost 5 bases and J lost 4; bases outside the gene matches: 12. The CDR3 length is 16 residues. DNA for the CDR3: TGTGCCAGCAGCGGCTCGGGAGCGGGGGTGGGAGAGACCCAGTACTTC. This gives the protein CASSGSGAGVGETQYF.

The rearrangement uses TRBV27 and TRBJ2-3; D might be TRBD2 (6 bases). The V gene's germline CDR1 is MNHEY and CDR2 SMNVEV (reference sequence). The CDR3 loop spans 17 amino acids. V lost 0 bases to trimming and J lost 4 bases, with 17 bases between them. The CDR3 reads CASSLSLPGLLADTQYF. The CDR3 DNA reads as TGTGCCAGCAGTTTATCGCTTCCGGGACTGCTTGCAGATACGCAGTATTTT.

V gene TRBV6-5 combines with J gene TRBJ1-2, with 8 bases fitting TRBD1. V shed 5 bases, J shed 10 bases, and the junction held 12 bases outside the gene matches. Germline CDR1 and CDR2: MNHEY and SVGAGI. CDR3 length equals 14 residues. This CDR3 is CASSPLDRGRTYTF. The CDR3, as DNA: TGTGCCAGCAGTCCCCTAGACAGGGGTAGGACCTACACCTTC.

V and J are TRBV19 and TRBJ1-1; no reliable D call. Trimming shortened V by 2 bases and J by 7 bases, and 11 bases separated the two germline ends. This CDR3 contains 13 residues. The V gene's germline CDR1 is LNHDA and CDR2 SQIVND (reference sequence). The CDR3 is CASSIKHSGEAFF. The CDR3 DNA is TGTGCCAGTAGTATAAAACACAGCGGTGAAGCTTTCTTT.

The table lists this clone with a count of one. The J gene is TRBJ2-7, the V gene TRBV23-1; 11 bases are shared with TRBD2. TRBV23-1 falls under the ORF class, with uncertain function. This CDR3 spans 14 amino acids. Trimming at V came to 6 bases and at J to 2 bases, leaving 3 bases not matched to a gene. The DNA for the CDR3 is TGCGCCAGCAGGCAACTAGCGGGAGCCTACGAGCAGTACTTC. This translates into CASRQLAGAYEQYF.

The gene calls are TRBV6-5 and TRBJ2-3; possibly TRBD1 for D (6 bases). The CDR3 extends over 15 amino acids. Germline loops: CDR1 MNHEY, CDR2 SVGAGI. Trimming left V 6 bases short and J 0 bases short, with 13 bases between. The CDR3 here is CASRDRPGSTDTQYF. In DNA form, the CDR3 reads TGTGCCAGCAGGGACAGACCCGGCAGCACAGATACGCAGTATTTT.

The V and J genes are TRBV28 and TRBJ2-3; D may be TRBD2 (6 bases). Trimming stripped 6 bases from V and 2 bases from J, with 18 bases between. CDR3 length equals 16 residues. The germline V gene encodes CDR1 MDHEN and CDR2 SYDVKM. The CDR3 sequence: CASRGPTAGNTDTQYF. Written as DNA, the CDR3 is TGTGCCAGCAGAGGCCCTACGGCGGGGAACACAGATACGCAGTATTTT.

The CDR3 loop is CASSEGLRYEQYF. CDR3 bases: TGTGCCAGCAGCGAGGGCCTGCGCTACGAGCAGTACTTC. The chain is built from TRBV11-3 and TRBJ2-7, with TRBD2 as a possible D gene (5 bases). With 5 bases removed from V and 3 bases from J, the gap between germline ends came to 11 bases. Per germline, CDR1 SGHNT and CDR2 YENEEA. CDR3 length: 13 amino acids.

This rearrangement joins TRBV6-2 or TRBV6-3 to TRBJ2-7, with D unclear. The CDR3 totals 11 residues. The V end was cut by 4 bases, the J end by 3 bases, with 4 bases between. Germline V gives CDR1 MNHEY, CDR2 SVGEGT. CDR3: CASSLNYEQYF. The DNA of the CDR3 is TGTGCCAGCAGTTTAAACTACGAGCAGTACTTC.

This clone was detected once. V is TRBV11-3 and J is TRBJ1-5; 8 bases agree with TRBD1. Germline V CDR1 and CDR2: SGHNT, YENEEA. The CDR3 sequence is 15 residues long. Germline trimming cut 7 bases from V and 3 bases from J; bases unmatched to any gene: 8. For the CDR3, the DNA is TGTGCCAGCAACCCACAGGGGGTGGACAATCAGCCCCAGCATTTT. Encoded protein: CASNPQGVDNQPQHF.

The rearrangement joins TRBV28 to TRBJ2-1, with D tentatively TRBD1 (6 bases). Germline V gene data show CDR1 as MDHEN and CDR2 as SYDVKM. V was cut by 2 bases and J by 4 bases, with 9 bases left in between. This CDR3 comprises 14 residues. Here the CDR3 reads CASSLGTLYNEQFF. The CDR3 DNA reads TGTGCCAGCAGTTTAGGGACACTATACAATGAGCAGTTCTTC.

The rearrangement uses TRBV5-4 and TRBJ2-7; 7 positions agree with TRBD1. Unmatched junction bases numbered 6, after V lost 3 bases and J lost 0 bases. Germline CDR1 SGHNT, CDR2 YYREEE (reference sequence). There are 15 residues in the CDR3. Here the CDR3 reads CASSSKTGNSYEQYF. The CDR3 nucleotides are TGTGCCAGCAGCTCGAAGACAGGGAACTCCTACGAGCAGTACTTC.

The chain recombines TRBV18 with TRBJ2-5; 7 bases match TRBD1. V lost 3 bases, J lost 5 bases, and 6 bases stayed unmatched. The germline V gene has CDR1 KGHSH and CDR2 LQKENI. The CDR3 extends over 14 amino acids. CDR3 bases: TGTGCCAGCTCACCCCGACAGGGCCCCGAGACCCAGTACTTC. Protein product: CASSPRQGPETQYF.

V and J are TRBV21-1 and TRBJ2-3; TRBD2 is taken as the D call from the table, unchecked against the DNA. TRBV21-1 is listed as a pseudogene. This CDR3 has 17 amino acids. In DNA form, the CDR3 reads TGTGCCAGCAGCAAAGAAGGGACTAGCGGGTTCAAAGATACGCAGTATTTT. Translation gives CASSKEGTSGFKDTQYF.

This rearrangement joins TRBV12-5 to TRBJ1-1; perhaps TRBD1 as D (6 bases). V was cut by 2 bases and J by 5 bases, with 33 bases left in between. Germline values: CDR1 LGHNT, CDR2 FRNRAP. The CDR3 sequence is 21 residues long. The CDR3 loop reads CASGLPPKGGGELLRSTEAFF. The CDR3 DNA is TGTGCTAGTGGTTTGCCCCCCAAGGGGGGGGGCGAGCTACTAAGGAGTACTGAAGCTTTCTTT.

V usage is TRBV19 and J usage is TRBJ1-5; 9 nucleotides agree with TRBD1. V trimming: 6 bases; J trimming: 3 bases; junction bases outside the gene matches: 6. Germline V gene lookup returns CDR1 LNHDA and CDR2 SQIVND (reference sequence). The CDR3 is 15 amino acids. The CDR3 here is CASSPDRGPNQPQHF. The CDR3 DNA reads TGTGCCAGTAGCCCGGACAGGGGACCCAATCAGCCCCAGCATTTT.